These 24 T cell receptor beta chains were all obtained from the same sample, sequenced in a study of control samples from healthy donors and cancer patients. The protocol was immunoSEQ multiplex PCR, while the TCRdb copy is restricted to in-frame clones and leaves out a portion. The sample consists of about 150,000 clones, more than 85% of them appearing once. The sample was blood. The origin of the receptors is a man in his fifties or sixties in good health.

V usage is TRBV19 and J usage is TRBJ1-1, with 8 positions matching TRBD1. Losses at the gene ends were 4 bases for V and 1 base for J; bases not matched to a gene: 2. Germline lookup yields CDR1 LNHDA and CDR2 SQIVND (reference sequence). The CDR3 has 14 residues. The CDR3 loop reads CASSTQGANTEAFF. CDR3 sequence (DNA): TGTGCCAGTAGTACGCAGGGGGCGAACACTGAAGCTTTCTTT.

V usage is TRBV24-1 and J usage is TRBJ2-1, with 12 nucleotides matching TRBD2. Germline values: CDR1 KGHDR, CDR2 SFDVKD. This CDR3 has 17 residues. V lost 4 bases and J lost 3; bases outside the gene matches: 6. The CDR3 DNA follows: TGTGCCACCAGTGAGGCCGGGACTAGCGGGCGCTACAATGAGCAGTTCTTC. Its protein product is CATSEAGTSGRYNEQFF.

The V and J genes are TRBV2 and TRBJ2-1; possible D gene TRBD2, 6 bases. Trimming removed 7 bases at V and 13 bases at J, with 17 bases between. This CDR3 spans 12 amino acids. Per germline, CDR1 SNHLY and CDR2 FYNNEI. The CDR3 loop is CASNPGGLLQFF. The CDR3 nucleotides read TGTGCCAGCAACCCAGGAGGACTACTTCAGTTCTTC.

The genes are TRBV30 and TRBJ1-6, with D unclear. The germline V and J ends were trimmed by 5 bases and 7 bases, with 9 bases remaining between them. Germline V CDR1 and CDR2: GTSNPN, SVGIG (reference sequence). This CDR3 contains 12 residues. The CDR3: CAWGRRNSPLHF. The CDR3 DNA reads as TGTGCCTGGGGAAGGCGAAATTCACCCCTCCACTTT.

For the CDR3, the DNA is TGCGCCAGCAGCTACTTAGCGGGAGCGACCGCAGATACGCAGTATTTT. It yields the protein CASSYLAGATADTQYF. V is TRBV5-1 and J is TRBJ2-3; 9 nucleotides align to TRBD2. Germline trimming cut 3 bases from V and 4 bases from J; bases unmatched to any gene: 9. This CDR3 region has 16 residues. Germline V gene sequence: CDR1 SGHRS, CDR2 YFSETQ.

V is TRBV27 and J is TRBJ1-4; maybe TRBD1 (6 bases). V was trimmed by 6 bases and J by 0 bases, leaving 14 bases between them. The germline V gene encodes CDR1 MNHEY and CDR2 SMNVEV (reference sequence). CDR3 size: 16 residues. The CDR3 nucleotides read TGTGCCAGCAGCTGGCGGGGGCCCACAACTAATGAAAAACTGTTTTTT. Protein product: CASSWRGPTTNEKLFF.

This chain links TRBV18 with TRBJ1-1; D is possibly TRBD1 (5 bases). This CDR3 spans 15 amino acids. V was cut by 2 bases and J by 4 bases, with 14 bases left in between. Germline V lookup: CDR1 KGHSH, CDR2 LQKENI. The CDR3 coding sequence is TGTGCCAGCTCACCATGGAGCAGGGAAGGCACTGAAGCTTTCTTT. This translates into CASSPWSREGTEAFF.

This chain links TRBV9 with TRBJ2-1, with 9 bases lining up with TRBD2. The CDR3 extends over 18 amino acids. Germline trimming cut 2 bases from V and 0 bases from J; bases unmatched to any gene: 9. Germline V gene data show CDR1 as SGDLS and CDR2 as YYNGEE. CDR3 nucleotide sequence: TGTGCCAGCAGCGTGACCGGGCGGGAGGGGAGCTCCTACAATGAGCAGTTCTTC. Its protein is CASSVTGREGSSYNEQFF.

The V and J genes are TRBV11-3 and TRBJ2-1; D is possibly TRBD1 or TRBD2 (6 bases each). V gave up 0 bases and J gave up 6 bases, with 12 bases separating them. The CDR3 has 15 residues. In germline, CDR1 is SGHNT, CDR2 YENEEA. CDR3 sequence: CASSLEARGVNEQFF. CDR3 nucleotide sequence: TGTGCCAGCAGCTTAGAGGCTAGGGGGGTCAATGAGCAGTTCTTC.

To note about this clone: The junction departs from the called germline gene at one end, perhaps through a read error. The chain joins TRBV28 to TRBJ2-2; 8 positions agree with TRBD1. The CDR3 has 15 amino acids. Germline values: CDR1 MDHEN, CDR2 SYDVKM. The CDR3 here is CASSFKCGQGRGAVF. In nucleotides, the CDR3 is TGTGCCAGCAGTTTTAAGTGCGGACAGGGCCGGGGAGCTGTTTTT.

CDR3 nucleotides: TGTGCCAGCAGCCCGTTGTCCCGGGAGAGAGCGATTGAGCAGTTCTTC. This gives the protein CASSPLSRERAIEQFF. V usage is TRBV27 and J usage is TRBJ2-1, with D tentatively TRBD2 (6 bases). This CDR3 is 16 amino acids long. With 6 bases removed from V and 9 bases from J, the gap between germline ends came to 24 bases. Germline-derived CDR1 and CDR2 are MNHEY and SMNVEV (reference sequence).

As for this clone: Relative to the germline gene, one junction end is altered; a read error may explain this. The chain uses TRBV5-1 and TRBJ1-4, with D possibly TRBD1 on 6 matching bases. CDR3 length: 15 amino acids. CDR1 is SGHRS, CDR2 YFSETQ, per germline. The CDR3 coding sequence is TGCGCTAGCAACTCGGGGGCACTGGCTAATGAAAAACTGTTTTTT. Its translation is CASNSGALANEKLFF.

The chain carries TRBV28 and TRBJ1-1, with D perhaps TRBD1 (5 bases). The CDR3 has 15 residues. Germline CDR1 is MDHEN and CDR2 is SYDVKM. V dropped 1 base and J dropped 4 bases, with 13 bases sitting between them. CDR3 residues: CASSLLEGLGTEAFF. The CDR3 DNA is TGTGCCAGCAGTTTATTAGAGGGGCTGGGCACTGAAGCTTTCTTT.

The chain uses TRBV4-1 and TRBJ2-3, with 9 bases matching TRBD2. Germline CDR1 MGHRA, CDR2 YSYEKL. V shed 4 bases and J 0 bases; nucleotides not matched to a gene: 8. The CDR3 totals 17 residues. In DNA, the CDR3 is TGCGCCAGCAGCCTCCGTAGCGGGAGTGGGAGCACAGATACGCAGTATTTT. Protein sequence: CASSLRSGSGSTDTQYF.

The CDR3 is CASSYSTLNEKLFF. Here the CDR3 DNA reads TGTGCCAGCAGTTACTCGACTCTGAATGAAAAACTGTTTTTT. J is TRBJ1-4 and V is TRBV6-5; D is unclear. V was shortened by 0 bases and J by 5 bases, with 7 bases between the two germline ends. The CDR3 contains 14 residues. The germline V gene has CDR1 MNHEY and CDR2 SVGAGI.

The chain recombines TRBV7-2 with TRBJ2-7, with no clear D. Germline V gene data show CDR1 as SGHTA and CDR2 as FQGNSA. This CDR3 has 14 amino acids. V lost 1 base to trimming and J lost 1 base, with 8 bases between them. The CDR3, as DNA: TGTGCCAGCAGCTTAGGGTCTGTATCCTACGAGCAGTACTTC. Amino acid sequence: CASSLGSVSYEQYF.

The genes are TRBV5-6 and TRBJ2-5, with 8 bases aligning to TRBD2. The germline CDR1 and CDR2 sequences are SGHDT and YYEEEE. This CDR3 is built from 15 residues. Trimming removed 4 bases from V and 4 bases from J; junction bases left unmatched: 9. CDR3 nucleotide sequence: TGTGCCAGCAGCACCCTAGCGGGTGCCCCAGAGACCCAGTACTTC. It specifies CASSTLAGAPETQYF.

The chain has TRBV6-2 or TRBV6-3 and TRBJ2-7; 11 bases map to TRBD1. Germline values: CDR1 MNHEY, CDR2 SVGEGT. The V and J ends lost 5 bases and 2 bases, in that order; junction bases with no gene match: 5. The CDR3 is made up of 15 amino acids. CDR3 sequence reads: CASSTRTGGAYEQYF. The CDR3 DNA reads as TGTGCCAGCAGTACTCGGACAGGGGGCGCCTACGAGCAGTACTTC.

The chain employs TRBV7-6 and TRBJ2-1; 8 nucleotides match TRBD2. V shed 5 bases, J shed 10 bases, and the junction held 16 bases outside the gene matches. The CDR3 has 16 residues. CDR1 is SGHVS, CDR2 FNYEAQ, per germline. This CDR3 reads CASSPPLGLAGVEQFF. The CDR3, as DNA: TGTGCCAGCAGCCCCCCACTTGGGCTAGCGGGTGTGGAGCAGTTCTTC.

This sequence joins TRBV19 and TRBJ2-1; 7 positions agree with TRBD1. Germline CDR1 LNHDA, CDR2 SQIVND (reference sequence). There are 16 residues in the CDR3. V lost 4 bases, J lost 6 bases, and 12 bases stayed unmatched. The CDR3 DNA follows: TGTGCCAGTAGTACACTAACAGGGGCCAGGAGCAATGAGCAGTTCTTC. Its protein product is CASSTLTGARSNEQFF.

J is TRBJ2-1 and V is TRBV19, with TRBD2 matching over 9 bases. V lost 7 bases to trimming and J lost 8 bases; unmatched junction nucleotides: 12. Germline V gene lookup returns CDR1 LNHDA and CDR2 SQIVND (reference sequence). The CDR3 is 15 residues long. The DNA of the CDR3 is TGTGCCAGTAAGGTAGCGGGAGAGCTCTTGTATGAGCAGTTCTTC. It encodes CASKVAGELLYEQFF.

The genes are TRBV30 and TRBJ1-2, with 10 bases lining up with TRBD1. Germline CDR1 is GTSNPN and CDR2 is SVGIG (reference sequence). The CDR3 is 13 amino acids. After removal of 0 bases from V and 8 bases from J, the junction contained 3 bases not matched to a gene. CDR3 amino acids: CAWSVRDRGGYTF. CDR3 DNA: TGTGCCTGGAGTGTACGGGACAGGGGAGGCTACACCTTC.

DNA of the CDR3: TGTGCCACCGCGGGAGGGAAGATCACAGATACGCAGTATTTT. As protein: CATAGGKITDTQYF. The genes are TRBV24-1 and TRBJ2-3, with TRBD2 identical over 9 bases. With 9 bases clipped from V and 2 bases from J, the junction kept 5 bases outside the gene matches. Germline V gene lookup returns CDR1 KGHDR and CDR2 SFDVKD. The CDR3 covers 14 residues.

J is TRBJ1-5 and V is TRBV7-9, with D unclear. CDR1 and CDR2 from the germline V gene are SEHNR and FQNEAQ (reference sequence). V was pared by 5 bases and J by 4 bases, with 9 bases between. This CDR3 is 13 amino acids long. CDR3: CASSRQPNQPQHF. In nucleotides, the CDR3 is TGTGCCAGCAGCCGACAACCGAATCAGCCCCAGCATTTT.